The text below deals with one TCR beta chain. The data were produced by immunoSEQ multiplex PCR, yet TCRdb's version contains in-frame clones alone and is incomplete. The table includes around 50,000 clones, roughly 88% detected once. This specimen comes from a study of blood T cell repertoires in COVID-19. This sequence originates from an elderly woman with acute or convalescent COVID-19. Sequenced material: peripheral blood.

CDR3 sequence: CASSLRLAEYNEQFF. The CDR3 DNA sequence: TGTGCCAGCAGTCTAAGACTAGCGGAGTACAATGAGCAGTTCTTC. The V and J genes are TRBV6-5 and TRBJ2-1, with 9 bases matching TRBD2. This CDR3 contains 15 residues. V lost 5 bases to trimming and J lost 4 bases; unmatched junction nucleotides: 6. Germline V gene lookup returns CDR1 MNHEY and CDR2 SVGAGI.